These 9 T cell receptor beta chains were sequenced from one sample in a study of blood T cell repertoires in COVID-19. Assay: immunoSEQ multiplex PCR; the TCRdb copy retains only in-frame clones and omits some. The sample shows about 300,000 clones, over 75% of them seen only once. The sample was peripheral blood. These receptors all stem from a human donor in a cohort sampled during active COVID-19.

The chain employs TRBV6-2 or TRBV6-3 and TRBJ2-2, with D perhaps TRBD2 (5 bases). The germline gives CDR1 MNHEY, CDR2 SVGEGT. The CDR3 sequence is 16 residues long. Trimming pared 6 bases from V and 7 bases from J, leaving 21 bases between. The CDR3 DNA reads as TGTGCCAGCAGCCCTCCCCACGGGGAAGAGTTCGGGGAGCTGTTTTTT. It encodes CASSPPHGEEFGELFF.

The V call is TRBV12-3 or TRBV12-4, the J call TRBJ1-2; no definite D call. Trimming took off 2 bases at V and 4 bases at J, with 5 bases between the two ends. This CDR3 contains 12 residues. The CDR3 protein is CASSLLGYGYTF. The CDR3 DNA sequence: TGTGCCAGCAGTTTACTCGGCTATGGCTACACCTTC.

The chain combines TRBV19 with TRBJ2-1; 8 nucleotides match TRBD2. The CDR3 runs 18 residues. The germline V gene has CDR1 LNHDA and CDR2 SQIVND (reference sequence). After removal of 1 base from V and 7 bases from J, the junction contained 15 bases not matched to a gene. The CDR3 sequence is CASSIAFSGSGILNEQFF. The CDR3 bases are TGTGCCAGTAGTATAGCATTCTCGGGTAGCGGGATCCTTAATGAGCAGTTCTTC. Full variable domain (remainder filled in from reference TRBV19 and TRBJ2-1): DGGITQSPKYLFRKEGQNVTLSCEQNLNHDAMYWYRQDPGQGLRLIYYSQIVNDFQKGDIAEGYSVSREKKESFPLTVTSAQKNPTAFYLCASSIAFSGSGILNEQFFGPGTRLTVL.

This chain uses TRBV27 with TRBJ2-2; 7 nucleotides line up with TRBD2. The J segment lost 5 bases and the V segment lost 5 bases, leaving 5 bases of the junction unmatched. The germline V gene encodes CDR1 MNHEY and CDR2 SMNVEV (reference sequence). The CDR3 runs to 14 residues. The CDR3, as DNA: TGTGCCAGCAGTATGCTAGCGGTTACCGGGGAGCTGTTTTTT. Translated, it gives CASSMLAVTGELFF.

The chain carries TRBV6-2 or TRBV6-3 and TRBJ1-1, with D hard to call. This CDR3 comprises 15 residues. Looked up from germline, CDR1 is MNHEY and CDR2 is SVGEGT. V was pared by 0 bases and J by 1 base, with 9 bases between. CDR3 amino acids: CASSYSKVGNTEAFF. The DNA for the CDR3 is TGTGCCAGCAGTTACTCGAAAGTCGGGAACACTGAAGCTTTCTTT.

This chain connects TRBV3-1 (or the pseudogene TRBV3-2) to TRBJ2-7; possibly TRBD2 for D (5 bases). Germline V gene lookup returns CDR1 LGHDT and CDR2 YNNKEL (reference sequence). The CDR3 runs 14 residues. The V end lost 1 base, the J end lost 7 bases, and 14 bases lay between the germline ends. The CDR3 sequence is CASSQVGGSGEQYF. For the CDR3, the DNA is TGTGCCAGCAGCCAAGTCGGCGGGTCCGGGGAGCAGTACTTC.

The chain is built from TRBV2 and TRBJ2-5, with 8 bases that match TRBD1. The CDR3 length is 15 residues. CDR1 SNHLY and CDR2 FYNNEI come from the germline V gene. The V and J ends lost 3 bases and 5 bases, in that order; junction bases with no gene match: 8. The CDR3 DNA reads as TGTGCCAGCAGTGACCGACAGGGGACTGGGGAGACCCAGTACTTC. Protein: CASSDRQGTGETQYF. Drawing the rest from reference TRBV2 and TRBJ2-5, the complete variable domain is EPEVTQTPSHQVTQMGQEVILRCVPISNHLYFYWYRQILGQKVEFLVSFYNNEISEKSEIFDDQFSVERPDGSNFTLKIRSTKLEDSAMYFCASSDRQGTGETQYFGPGTRLLVL.

This sequence joins TRBV9 and TRBJ2-3, with 8 bases lining up with TRBD2. Trimming took 0 bases from V and 4 from J; bases not matched to a gene: 4. This CDR3 is built from 15 residues. CDR1 is SGDLS, CDR2 YYNGEE, per germline. CDR3 coding DNA: TGTGCCAGCAGCGTAGATGGGACTAGATCAGATACGCAGTATTTT. Protein: CASSVDGTRSDTQYF.

V gene TRBV4-1 combines with J gene TRBJ2-7, with 7 bases that match TRBD2. Germline V gene sequence: CDR1 MGHRA, CDR2 YSYEKL. The length of the CDR3 is 15 residues. Losses at the gene ends were 3 bases for V and 12 bases for J; bases not matched to a gene: 17. CDR3 sequence reads: CASSHVQTGREPRYF. In DNA form, the CDR3 reads TGCGCCAGCAGCCACGTACAAACGGGGCGGGAGCCGCGGTACTTC.